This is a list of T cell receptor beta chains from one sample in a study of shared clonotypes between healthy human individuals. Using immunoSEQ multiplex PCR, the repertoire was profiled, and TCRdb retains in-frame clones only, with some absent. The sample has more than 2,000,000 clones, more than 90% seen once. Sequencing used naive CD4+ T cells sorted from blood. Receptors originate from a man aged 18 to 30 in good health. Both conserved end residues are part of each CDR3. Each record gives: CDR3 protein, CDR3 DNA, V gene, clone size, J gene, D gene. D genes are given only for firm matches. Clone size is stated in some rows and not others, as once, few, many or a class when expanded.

CASRAAGFQGETQYF	TGTGCCAGCAGGGCTGCGGGTTTTCAGGGGGAGACCCAGTACTTC	TRBV28	-	TRBJ2-5	-
CASGSPREVVQGTQYF	TGTGCTAGTGGTTCCCCGAGGGAAGTGGTTCAGGGGACCCAGTACTTC	TRBV12-5	-	TRBJ2-5	-
CASSPKRDPNSPLHF	TGCGCCAGCAGCCCGAAGAGGGACCCCAATTCACCCCTCCACTTT	TRBV5-1	-	TRBJ1-6	-
CASRSPGTGTATDTQYF	TGCGCCAGCCGCAGTCCCGGGACAGGGACGGCAACAGATACGCAGTATTTT	TRBV5-1	-	TRBJ2-3	TRBD1
CASRRYGTDTQYF	TGTGCCAGCAGGAGGTACGGCACAGATACGCAGTATTTT	TRBV6-1	-	TRBJ2-3	-
CASSLEGGAFAEAFF	TGTGCCAGCAGTTTGGAGGGGGGCGCGTTCGCTGAAGCTTTCTTT	TRBV28	-	TRBJ1-1	-
CASRLQGHEQYF	TGTGCCAGCAGACTACAGGGTCACGAGCAGTACTTC	TRBV2	-	TRBJ2-7	-
CASSAQTGKGNTIYF	TGTGCCAGCAGTGCCCAGACAGGGAAAGGAAACACCATATATTTT	TRBV2	-	TRBJ1-3	TRBD1
CAISESKEPGYTF	TGTGCCATCAGTGAGTCGAAGGAACCTGGCTACACCTTC	TRBV10-3	-	TRBJ1-2	-
CASSQDPGLAGGPDTQYF	TGCGCCAGCAGCCAAGATCCGGGACTAGCGGGAGGGCCGGATACGCAGTATTTT	TRBV4-3	-	TRBJ2-3	TRBD2
CASSRGGGDQPQHF	TGTGCCAGCAGCAGGGGAGGGGGAGATCAGCCCCAGCATTTT	TRBV6-5	-	TRBJ1-5	-
CASSESSETQYF	TGCGCCAGCAGTGAGTCGAGCGAGACCCAGTACTTC	TRBV10-2	-	TRBJ2-5	-
CASSNLGTITF	TGTGCCAGCAGTAACCTAGGGACTATCACCTTC	TRBV6-5	few	TRBJ1-2	-
CASSRGGTSSTNEQFF	TGTGCCAGCAGTCGAGGGGGGACTAGTAGTACGAATGAGCAGTTCTTC	TRBV25-1	-	TRBJ2-1	TRBD2
CASSYSKGWGYTF	TGTGCCAGCAGTTACTCGAAGGGTTGGGGCTACACCTTC	TRBV6-5	-	TRBJ1-2	-
CASSKSGGNQPQHF	TGTGCCAGTAGTAAGTCAGGGGGCAATCAGCCCCAGCATTTT	TRBV19	-	TRBJ1-5	-
CASSQRTAMYQETQYF	TGTGCCAGCTCCCAACGGACAGCTATGTACCAAGAGACCCAGTACTTC	TRBV18	-	TRBJ2-5	-
CASSEYGYTF	TGTGCCAGCAGTGAATATGGCTACACCTTC	TRBV6-1	few	TRBJ1-2	-
CASSTYQGGEQYF	TGTGCCAGCAGCACCTACCAGGGAGGCGAGCAGTACTTC	TRBV7-9	-	TRBJ2-7	-
CASSSPWSAGPSYNEQFF	TGTGCCAGCAGCTCCCCATGGAGCGCTGGACCCTCCTACAATGAGCAGTTCTTC	TRBV7-2	-	TRBJ2-1	-
CASSVGGQGTEAFF	TGTGCCAGCAGCGTAGGGGGACAGGGCACCGAAGCTTTCTTT	TRBV9	-	TRBJ1-1	TRBD1
CASTTMRVTGRSGANVLTF	TGTGCCAGTACCACAATGAGAGTGACAGGCCGAAGTGGGGCCAACGTCCTGACTTTC	TRBV19	-	TRBJ2-6	-
CASSFNGQGYEQYF	TGCGCCAGCAGCTTTAATGGACAGGGCTACGAGCAGTACTTC	TRBV5-1	-	TRBJ2-7	TRBD1
CASSLAQAPATAFF	TGCGCCAGCAGCTTGGCTCAGGCCCCAGCAACAGCTTTCTTT	TRBV5-1	-	TRBJ1-1	-
CATQTDSTDTQYF	TGCGCCACCCAGACGGATAGCACAGATACGCAGTATTTT	TRBV10-1	-	TRBJ2-3	-
CASSRGTLTDTQYF	TGTGCCAGCAGCCGGGGGACGTTAACAGATACGCAGTATTTT	TRBV7-3	-	TRBJ2-3	-
CASSLGSENSPLHF	TGCGCCAGCAGCTTGGGAAGCGAGAATTCACCCCTCCACTTT	TRBV5-1	few	TRBJ1-6	-
CASSEATGYTQYF	TGTGCCAGCAGTGAAGCGACGGGATATACGCAGTATTTT	TRBV6-1	once	TRBJ2-3	-
CASSAGTGGIADGYTF	TGTGCCAGCAGTGCCGGGACAGGGGGGATTGCGGATGGCTACACCTTC	TRBV11-2	-	TRBJ1-2	TRBD1
CASGPPGGTDTQYF	TGTGCTAGTGGACCGCCGGGGGGGACAGATACGCAGTATTTT	TRBV12-5	-	TRBJ2-3	TRBD2
CAISGQGLGEQFF	TGTGCCATCAGTGGACAGGGTTTGGGTGAGCAGTTCTTC	TRBV10-3	once	TRBJ2-1	TRBD1
CASSPPGQETQYF	TGTGCCAGCTCCCCACCCGGGCAAGAGACCCAGTACTTC	TRBV18	-	TRBJ2-5	-
CASSRGGFQETQYF	TGCGCCAGCAGCCGGGGAGGGTTCCAAGAGACCCAGTACTTC	TRBV5-1	-	TRBJ2-5	TRBD2
CASSDVGTSAYEQYF	TGCGCCAGCAGTGATGTTGGGACTAGTGCTTACGAGCAGTACTTC	TRBV10-2	-	TRBJ2-7	TRBD2
CASSGPLGAREKLFF	TGTGCCAGCAGCGGCCCCCTGGGGGCGCGAGAAAAACTGTTTTTT	TRBV9	-	TRBJ1-4	-
CASNNGNSPLHF	TGTGCCAGCAATAATGGGAATTCACCCCTCCACTTT	TRBV6-5	-	TRBJ1-6	-
CASSQGVQATNYGYTF	TGTGCCAGCAGCCAGGGGGTCCAGGCGACTAACTATGGCTACACCTTC	TRBV21-1	-	TRBJ1-2	-
CASSLVPLQGATRGTEAFF	TGTGCCAGCAGCTTAGTCCCCTTACAGGGGGCGACACGGGGGACTGAAGCTTTCTTT	TRBV11-2	once	TRBJ1-1	TRBD1
CASSEAWSKNIQYF	TGTGCCAGCAGTGAAGCCTGGTCCAAAAACATTCAGTACTTC	TRBV2	-	TRBJ2-4	-